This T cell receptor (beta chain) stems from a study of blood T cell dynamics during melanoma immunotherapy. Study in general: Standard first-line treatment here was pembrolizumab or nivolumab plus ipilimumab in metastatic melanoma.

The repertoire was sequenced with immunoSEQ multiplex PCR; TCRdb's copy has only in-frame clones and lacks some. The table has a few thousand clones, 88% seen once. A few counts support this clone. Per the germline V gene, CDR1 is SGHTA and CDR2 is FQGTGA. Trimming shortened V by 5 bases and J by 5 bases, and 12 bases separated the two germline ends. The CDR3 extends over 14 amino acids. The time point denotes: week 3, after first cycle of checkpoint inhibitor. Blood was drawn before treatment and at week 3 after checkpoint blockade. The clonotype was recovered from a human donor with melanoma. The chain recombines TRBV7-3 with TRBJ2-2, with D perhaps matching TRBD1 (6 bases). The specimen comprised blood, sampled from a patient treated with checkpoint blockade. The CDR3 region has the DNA TGTGCCAGCAGCCCCGGACAGAAAACCGGGGAGCTGTTTTTT. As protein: CASSPGQKTGELFF.